These 6 T cell receptor beta chains share one sample of origin, sequenced in a study of cytomegalovirus exposure and HLA in healthy donors. It was with 60 Vbeta and 13 Jbeta primers that the PCR ran. Sequencing used immunoSEQ multiplex PCR; TCRdb keeps in-frame clones, though not all of them. The data hold roughly 68,000 clones, with 50% to 80% observed a single time. Sequencing was done on a sample of PBMCs. The receptors originated from a man aged 35 to 55 in good health and CMV-seropositive.

The chain has TRBV7-2 and TRBJ2-5; D perhaps matches TRBD2 (6 bases). The CDR3 spans 14 residues. Trimming removed 5 bases from V and 4 bases from J, with 14 bases in between. The germline V gene has CDR1 SGHTA and CDR2 FQGNSA. CDR3: CASSPPKEGETQYF. The CDR3 DNA sequence: TGTGCCAGCAGCCCCCCCAAGGAGGGAGAGACCCAGTACTTC. Full variable domain (remainder filled in from reference TRBV7-2 and TRBJ2-5): GAGVSQSPSNKVTEKGKDVELRCDPISGHTALYWYRQSLGQGLEFLIYFQGNSAPDKSGLPSDRFSAERTGGSVSTLTIQRTQQEDSAVYLCASSPPKEGETQYFGPGTRLLVL.

This clone was counted between two and nine times. The chain uses TRBV29-1 and TRBJ2-3; 11 bases align to TRBD2. Trimming cost V 6 bases and J 4 bases; bases outside gene matches: 9. Germline lookup yields CDR1 SQVTM and CDR2 ANQGSEA. The CDR3 length is 15 residues. CDR3 sequence (DNA): TGCAGCGTAGGTTTAGCGGGGGGGCGGGCAGATACGCAGTATTTT. This encodes CSVGLAGGRADTQYF.

V is TRBV6-6 and J is TRBJ2-1, with D unresolved. The CDR3 totals 12 residues. The V gene lost 8 bases and the J gene lost 8 bases, with 13 bases spanning the gap. Germline V gene lookup returns CDR1 MNHNY and CDR2 SVGAGI (reference sequence). The CDR3 sequence: CASAVRVDEQFF. In DNA, the CDR3 is TGTGCCAGCGCGGTCAGAGTCGATGAGCAGTTCTTC.

This chain joins TRBV2 and TRBJ2-1; 10 nucleotides agree with TRBD1. There are 14 residues in the CDR3. CDR1 and CDR2 (germline): SNHLY, FYNNEI. Trimming took 6 bases from V and 6 from J; bases not matched to a gene: 5. CDR3 in amino acids: CASRRQGAFNEQFF. CDR3 DNA sequence: TGTGCCAGCAGGAGACAGGGGGCCTTCAATGAGCAGTTCTTC. Full variable domain (outside the CDR3, taken from reference TRBV2 and TRBJ2-1): EPEVTQTPSHQVTQMGQEVILRCVPISNHLYFYWYRQILGQKVEFLVSFYNNEISEKSEIFDDQFSVERPDGSNFTLKIRSTKLEDSAMYFCASRRQGAFNEQFFGPGTRLTVL.

This clone was detected a few times. The CDR3 nucleotides are TGTGCCAGTAGTCCGGGAATAGCGGGGGCCCGAAGGGTCCATGAGCAGTTCTTC. It specifies CASSPGIAGARRVHEQFF. The chain combines TRBV19 with TRBJ2-1, with 9 bases aligning to TRBD2. With 5 bases clipped from V and 8 bases from J, the junction kept 19 bases outside the gene matches. Germline lookup yields CDR1 LNHDA and CDR2 SQIVND (reference sequence). The CDR3 contains 18 residues.

This clone was detected a few times. The rearrangement uses TRBV5-1 and TRBJ1-2; D gene uncertain. The CDR3 has 13 amino acids. Germline V gene lookup returns CDR1 SGHRS and CDR2 YFSETQ. Trimming stripped 2 bases from V and 8 bases from J, with 13 bases between. This CDR3 reads CASSLSGVGGYTF. CDR3 DNA: TGCGCCAGCAGCTTAAGCGGAGTCGGGGGCTACACCTTC.